The rows below give T cell receptor beta chains drawn from one sample of a study of CD8 T cells in ankylosing spondylitis. Each CDR3 protein gets one entry after TCRdb re-called the 5' RACE reads with MiXCR. Found here are some 250,000 distinct CDR3 sequences, 8.6% of them singletons; the top ten hold about 6.5%. Specimen: blood, either unsorted or a sorted T cell fraction (not recorded which). Source of these receptors: a male donor with ankylosing spondylitis or in good health (not recorded which). Each CDR3 is given with its conserved first and last residue. D genes are given only for firm matches. The size of a clone is reported for some rows only, either as once, few or many, or as a class for expanded clones.

TRBV6-5,TRBJ2-7,many,.,CASSYSMWANSYEQYF,TGTGCCAGCAGTTACTCGATGTGGGCCAACTCCTACGAGCAGTACTTC
TRBV19,TRBJ1-5,many,TRBD1,CASSWGTDYSNQPQHF,TGTGCCAGTAGTTGGGGGACAGATTATAGCAATCAGCCCCAGCATTTT
TRBV5-6,TRBJ2-1,many,TRBD2,CASSLSGGVFEQFF,TGTGCCAGCAGCTTGAGCGGGGGGGTATTCGAGCAGTTCTTC
TRBV5-1,TRBJ1-1,many,.,CASSLNQGARGAFF,TGCGCCAGCAGCTTGAATCAAGGGGCAAGGGGAGCTTTCTTT
TRBV27,TRBJ1-1,.,.,CASSSLPLGQRETEAFF,TGTGCCAGCAGCTCTCTTCCCCTAGGACAGCGAGAAACTGAAGCTTTCTTT
TRBV29-1,TRBJ2-1,many,TRBD2,CSVDSGRNNEQFF,TGCAGCGTTGATAGCGGGAGGAACAATGAGCAGTTCTTC
TRBV6-5,TRBJ2-1,.,TRBD2,CASSYSGSGGWNEQFF,TGTGCCAGCAGTTACTCGGGTAGCGGGGGCTGGAATGAGCAGTTCTTC
TRBV7-2,TRBJ2-5,many,.,CASGLSRSETQYF,TGTGCCAGCGGCTTATCTAGGAGCGAGACCCAGTACTTC
TRBV11-2,TRBJ1-6,many,.,CASRALQGSYNSPLHF,TGTGCCAGCAGGGCCTTACAGGGATCCTATAATTCACCCCTCCACTTT
TRBV5-1,TRBJ2-3,many,.,CASSLGSPGAQYF,TGCGCCAGCAGCTTGGGGAGTCCAGGTGCGCAGTATTTT
TRBV7-2,TRBJ2-5,many,TRBD2,CASSLNRLASETQYF,TGTGCCAGCAGCTTAAACCGACTAGCCAGTGAGACCCAGTACTTC
TRBV29-1,TRBJ2-7,many,TRBD2,CSVGGGIYEQYF,TGCAGCGTTGGCGGGGGAATCTACGAGCAGTACTTC
TRBV30,TRBJ1-1,few,.,CAWTPGGTEAFF,TGTGCCTGGACCCCTGGGGGGACTGAAGCTTTCTTT
TRBV12-3/TRBV12-4,TRBJ2-5,.,.,CASSFPGSRQETQYF,TGTGCCAGCAGTTTCCCAGGTAGTAGGCAAGAGACCCAGTACTTC
TRBV20-1,TRBJ1-5,.,TRBD1,CSARGPTGASNQPQHF,TGCAGTGCTAGAGGTCCGACAGGGGCTAGCAATCAGCCCCAGCATTTT
TRBV20-1,TRBJ1-2,.,.,CSAEQVYYGYTF,TGCAGTGCGGAACAGGTGTACTATGGCTACACCTTC
TRBV11-2,TRBJ2-1,many,.,CASSLATVSPYNEQFF,TGTGCCAGCAGCTTAGCTACAGTAAGTCCCTACAATGAGCAGTTCTTC
TRBV12-3/TRBV12-4,TRBJ1-4,many,.,CASSLSATRSNEKLFF,TGTGCCAGCAGTTTGTCGGCCACAAGGTCTAATGAAAAACTGTTTTTT
TRBV11-2,TRBJ2-7,.,.,CASSLYPRGTYEQYF,TGTGCCAGCAGCTTATACCCCCGGGGCACCTACGAGCAGTACTTC
TRBV5-1,TRBJ2-3,many,.,CASSLDRHTDTQYF,TGCGCCAGCAGCTTGGACAGACACACAGATACGCAGTATTTT
TRBV5-1,TRBJ2-5,.,.,CASSLEQMKETQYF,TGCGCCAGCAGCTTGGAACAAATGAAAGAGACCCAGTACTTC
TRBV3-1,TRBJ1-1,once,TRBD1,CASSQVIQGAEAFF,TGTGCCAGCAGCCAAGTAATCCAGGGGGCTGAAGCTTTCTTT
TRBV15,TRBJ2-1,.,.,CATSMSQGGERFF,TGTGCCACCAGCATGTCCCAGGGTGGTGAGCGGTTCTTC